The rows below give T cell receptor beta chains drawn from one sample of a study of blood T cell repertoires in COVID-19. Method: immunoSEQ multiplex PCR; TCRdb's copy keeps in-frame clones and lacks some. Of 150,000 or so clones in the sample, about 80% were seen once. Sequenced material: PBMCs or T cells enriched from blood (not recorded which). The receptor set was obtained from a man aged 45-65 years who had recovered from COVID-19. Both conserved end residues are part of each CDR3. D genes are given only for firm matches. Expanded clones are given a class, and other clones once, few, many or no size at all.

cdr3_nt cdr3_aa j_call d_call v_call clone_size
TGTGCCAGCAGCCAAGATGGGTTGGCTAGCGGGGCTGCCGGGGAGCTGTTTTTT CASSQDGLASGAAGELFF TRBJ2-2 TRBD2 TRBV4-2 NA
TGTGCCAGCAGCCAAAAACTTGACAGGGGGGAAGATCAGCCCCAGCATTTT CASSQKLDRGEDQPQHF TRBJ1-5 TRBD1 TRBV4-2 NA
TGTGCCTGGAGTGTAGCTACTGGAAACACCATATATTTT CAWSVATGNTIYF TRBJ1-3 NA TRBV30 NA
TGTGCCAGCAGCTTAACGTTTGAGACCGGGGAGCTGTTTTTT CASSLTFETGELFF TRBJ2-2 NA TRBV7-3 NA
TGCGCCAGCAGCCGGACTACAGGGGGCCTTTGGAATGAGCAGTTCTTC CASSRTTGGLWNEQFF TRBJ2-1 TRBD1 TRBV5-1 NA
TGTGCCAGCAGCCCGCTCCGCCGGGACAGAACCTACGAGCAGTACTTC CASSPLRRDRTYEQYF TRBJ2-7 TRBD1 TRBV11-2 NA
TGTGCCAGCAGCAGGGACAGGTCGGGGGAGACCCAGTACTTC CASSRDRSGETQYF TRBJ2-5 TRBD1 TRBV3-1/TRBV3-2 NA
TGTGCCAGTAGTATCTCGGTAAGCTCCTACAATGAGCAGTTCTTC CASSISVSSYNEQFF TRBJ2-1 NA TRBV19 NA
TGCGCCAGCAGCTTGGGGGGGCGGATGAACACTGAAGCTTTCTTT CASSLGGRMNTEAFF TRBJ1-1 NA TRBV5-1 NA
TGTGCCAGTAGCCCAGCCGGGACAGGGCAAGACACTGAAGCTTTCTTT CASSPAGTGQDTEAFF TRBJ1-1 TRBD1 TRBV19 NA
TGTGCCCACGAAAAGAGTGGAGGGGGCGGCACTGAAGCTTTCTTT CAHEKSGGGGTEAFF TRBJ1-1 TRBD1 TRBV6-5 NA
TGTGCCAGCAGCCCTCCGGGACTAGCGGTCAATGAGCAGTTCTTC CASSPPGLAVNEQFF TRBJ2-1 TRBD2 TRBV7-2 NA
TGTGCCAGCAGTGAACGACAGCGCGAGACCCAGTACTTC CASSERQRETQYF TRBJ2-5 NA TRBV6-1 NA
TGTGCCAGCAGCTTCCAGGGTGACTATGGCTACACCTTC CASSFQGDYGYTF TRBJ1-2 NA TRBV7-9 NA
TGTGCCAGCAGTTTACTGGGACTAGAGATCCATGAGCAGTTCTTC CASSLLGLEIHEQFF TRBJ2-1 TRBD2 TRBV27 few
TGCAGTGCTAGTATAGGAAACACCATATATTTT CSASIGNTIYF TRBJ1-3 NA TRBV20-1 NA
TGCGCCAGCAGCCAAGCTGCTGGACAGGGGTATGGCTACACCTTC CASSQAAGQGYGYTF TRBJ1-2 TRBD1 TRBV4-3 once
TGCGCCAGCAGCCCTGGGACACTGAACACTGAAGCTTTCTTT CASSPGTLNTEAFF TRBJ1-1 NA TRBV5-1 NA
TGTGCCAGCAGTGAATTAGACAGTTCCGGGCCCCAGCATTTT CASSELDSSGPQHF TRBJ1-5 NA TRBV2 NA
TGTGCCAGCAGCCCGACCGGGTCTCGGGGAGATACGCAGTATTTT CASSPTGSRGDTQYF TRBJ2-3 NA TRBV5-4 few
TGCGCCAGCAGCCAAGCTGGACAGGGGGCGAGGAATGAAAAACTGTTTTTT CASSQAGQGARNEKLFF TRBJ1-4 TRBD1 TRBV4-3 NA
TGTGCCAGCAGCCAGACAGGGGGAACTAATAATTCACCCCTCCACTTT CASSQTGGTNNSPLHF TRBJ1-6 TRBD1 TRBV7-8 once